This T cell receptor (beta chain) was sequenced for a study of CD8 T cells in ankylosing spondylitis. Regarding the study as a whole: Disease-linked clones displayed a CD8+ phenotype and appeared relatively rarely in peripheral blood. Clones tied to disease were said to be significantly enriched in matched ankylosing spondylitis synovial fluid. Earlier studies detected some motif variants in reactive arthritis synovial fluid and blood. What appeared characteristic of ankylosing spondylitis blood was a TCR beta motif of eight highly homologous variants.

In regard to this clonotype: The antigen is unknown.

Library preparation for TCR beta used quantitative 5'-RACE with molecular barcodes. TCRdb fed the 5' RACE reads into MiXCR, producing one record per CDR3 protein. The data contain hundreds of thousands of distinct CDR3 sequences, 10% to 15% of them singletons. This CDR3 spans 16 amino acids. Germline-derived CDR1 and CDR2 are DFQATT and SNEGSKA (reference sequence). V lost 3 bases, J lost 0 bases, and 17 bases lay in between. The sample was blood, either unsorted or a sorted T cell fraction (not recorded which). The origin of this receptor is a male donor with ankylosing spondylitis. The chain has TRBV20-1 and TRBJ1-2, with D perhaps TRBD1 (6 bases). The CDR3 sequence is CSASPTGGRANYGYTF. The DNA of the CDR3 is TGCAGTGCTAGCCCGACAGGAGGGAGGGCTAACTATGGCTACACCTTC.